This record looks at one T cell receptor beta chain sequence and its context. This clonotype was seen many times. This clone's antigen is unknown. Nothing much larger sits one base from this clone, and base qualities are not available. The data belong to a study of neurological immune-mediated disorders (dated by TCRdb to between 2019 and 2020). Background on the whole study: Peripheral blood TCR-beta repertoires from HTLV-I-associated myelopathy (HAM/TSP) patients, multiple sclerosis patients and healthy controls were compared by UMI-based sequencing. The approximately 100 TCR-beta libraries included longitudinal samples, technical triplicates and paired sorted CD4+ and CD8+ T-cell subsets alongside PBMC samples. Longitudinal HAM/TSP and healthy donors were sampled at 3 time-points each (about 3-40 month intervals). The cohort comprised around 70 subjects: 15 or so HAM/TSP patients, some 34 multiple sclerosis patients and 20 or so healthy controls.

The paper as a whole reports these results and caveats: No identical CDR3 amino acid sequences were shared among expanded clones across subjects, suggesting private TCR-beta repertoires in all groups. TCR clonal expansion was greatest in HAM/TSP patients and smallest in MS patients, who ranked below even healthy controls.

cDNA synthesis used template-switch 5'RACE with a primer carrying a 10-nucleotide random unique molecular identifier tagging each TCR transcript. Over 160 million TCR-beta sequences, covering 15-18 subjects, were produced in each sequencing run. The RNeasy kit was used for extraction of total RNA. The KAPA Real-time Library Amplification kit was used to amplify TCR-beta VDJ regions with primers targeting the TCR constant region and the 5'RACE anchor. A first PCR added sample indexes and Illumina adaptors, after which a second PCR increased the library yield. The roughly 650 bp TCR product was size-selected on a 2% E-gel SizeSelection system after Ampure bead purification. Library quality was checked on a Bioanalyzer, concentration was measured with Qubit, and libraries were quantified with the Kapa Library Quantification kit before pooling. Paired-end 2 x 150 bp sequencing of the libraries was performed on an Illumina HiSeq 2500. To increase sequence diversity, about 23-30% phiX was spiked into each library pool. Regarding the original processing steps: The UMI-based MiGEC pipeline processed quality-filtered reads and removed over 75% of raw TCR sequences during error correction. VDJ genes were aligned to IMGT germline references, and clonotypes were defined by unique CDR3 amino acid sequence plus V-J genes. Clonal expansion, Shannon diversity and CDR3 relatedness were evaluated with VDJtools (CalcPairwiseDistances, ClusterSamples), while phylogenetic trees were built in CLCbio workbench. A clone was classed as expanded if it had 8 or more unique UMIs, a cutoff based on coefficient-of-variation modelling across technical triplicates. Using fastp at Q25 and MiXCR, TCRdb reprocessed the public reads and kept productive beta chains. Under each unique CDR3 protein, matching rows form one entry showing the most common genes and DNA. In this record, the V and J calls reflect TCRdb's handling and not the investigators' own analysis. Recorded for this sample are roughly 34,000 distinct CDR3 sequences; about an eighth of them occurred a single time. The top ten hold approximately 2.3% of the sample.

Including cysteine and phenylalanine, the CDR3 has 14 amino acids. Kept here is only the CDR3 DNA, which spans 42 bases and is read in frame from base 1. Cut back by 4 bases and 5 bases, the V and J ends lie 14 bases apart. Taken from the germline V gene, the CDR1 and CDR2 loops are LGHNA and YSLEER. This sample's time point label indicates: longitudinal time-point 2. The healthy controls were volunteers from blood banks in Maryland, USA. For unsorted PBMC libraries, 2 million PBMCs were used after storage in RNAlater at -80 degrees C until RNA extraction. Peripheral blood underwent Ficoll-Hypaque density gradient centrifugation to isolate PBMCs, which were then cryopreserved in liquid nitrogen.

The chain was built from TRBV4-3 and TRBJ1-2, with the D segment identity uncertain. This receptor was taken from a woman between 35 and 50 years old in good health. Source material: PBMCs. The DNA reads as follows: TGCGCCAGCAGCCCCGGCGGCTCTCGGTATGGCTACACCTTC. Translation gives CASSPGGSRYGYTF.